The 6 T cell receptor beta chains below were found in one sample sequenced in a study of blood T cell repertoires in COVID-19 (dated by TCRdb to the early 2020s). Receptor amplification or capture employed the immunoSEQ multiplex PCR assay. TCRdb stores this immuneACCESS table with in-frame sequences only. Part of the clones is absent; in the studies checked, under half of the shortfall reflects unresolved V genes, and no reason is known for the rest. Recorded for this sample are around 30,000 clones; more than 75% of them occurred a single time. Clones ranked in the top ten supply around 12% of the sample. The sequencing sample was made of peripheral blood. The origin of the receptors is a human donor in a cohort sampled during active COVID-19. The donor label of this sample is uncertain.

J is TRBJ1-5 and V is TRBV30, with 7 bases that match TRBD1. Germline V gene sequence: CDR1 GTSNPN, CDR2 SVGIG (reference sequence). CDR3 length: 15 residues. Unmatched junction bases numbered 14, after V lost 3 bases and J lost 9 bases. CDR3 sequence reads: CAWSASDRRFTPQHF. For the CDR3, the DNA is TGTGCCTGGAGCGCTTCGGACAGGCGCTTCACGCCCCAGCATTTT. The full variable domain, with the rest looked up from reference TRBV30 and TRBJ1-5, is SQTIHQWPATLVQPVGSPLSLECTVEGTSNPNLYWYRQAAGRGLQLLFYSVGIGQISSEVPQNLSASRPQDRQFILSSKKLLLSDSGFYLCAWSASDRRFTPQHFGDGTRLSIL.

The J gene is TRBJ2-3, the V gene TRBV6-4; 10 nucleotides match TRBD2. Germline trimming cut 6 bases from V and 2 bases from J; bases unmatched to any gene: 5. Germline V gene lookup returns CDR1 MRHNA and CDR2 SNTAGT. This CDR3 has 15 residues. CDR3 residues: CASRTSGLNTDTQYF. The CDR3 DNA follows: TGTGCCAGCAGGACTAGCGGGCTAAACACAGATACGCAGTATTTT.

The chain joins TRBV7-6 to TRBJ1-6, with 8 positions matching TRBD1. The CDR3 length is 16 residues. Looked up from germline, CDR1 is SGHVS and CDR2 is FNYEAQ. After removal of 1 base from V and 7 bases from J, the junction contained 6 bases not matched to a gene. CDR3 bases: TGTGCCAGCAGCTTAGGGTTGACAGGGGCCAATTCACCCCTCCACTTT. Translation: CASSLGLTGANSPLHF.

The table lists this clone with a count of one. V usage is TRBV12-3 or TRBV12-4 and J usage is TRBJ2-7; 10 bases line up with TRBD1. After removal of 8 bases from V and 5 bases from J, the junction contained 3 bases not matched to a gene. The CDR3 extends over 12 amino acids. CDR3 DNA sequence: TGTGCCAGCCGGGACAGGGGCCACGAGCAGTACTTC. Translated: CASRDRGHEQYF.

This clone was seen more than once but under ten times. This sequence joins TRBV9 and TRBJ2-4; D perhaps matches TRBD1 (6 bases). The V gene lost 3 bases and the J gene lost 3 bases, with 13 bases spanning the gap. CDR3 size: 15 residues. The germline CDR1 and CDR2 sequences are SGDLS and YYNGEE. CDR3 in amino acids: CASSAQDRNKNIQYF. DNA of the CDR3: TGTGCCAGCAGCGCCCAGGACAGAAACAAAAACATTCAGTACTTC.

The CDR3, as DNA: TGTGCCAGCAGTTATGGGCAGGTGGATGGCTACACCTTC. Its protein is CASSYGQVDGYTF. V and J are TRBV6-5 and TRBJ1-2; D remains ambiguous. Looked up from germline, CDR1 is MNHEY and CDR2 is SVGAGI. Trimming left V 3 bases short and J 6 bases short, with 11 bases between. The CDR3 totals 13 residues.